This entry lists 9 T cell receptor beta chains sequenced from one sample in a study of cytomegalovirus exposure and HLA in healthy donors. Use of 60 Vbeta and 13 Jbeta primers characterized the PCR. Clones were sequenced by immunoSEQ multiplex PCR, and TCRdb holds only the in-frame ones, with some missing. The sample lists some 170,000 clones, 65% to 85% seen once, with 2.9% in the top ten. The specimen was PBMCs. These TCRs come from a female donor in good health and CMV-seronegative.

J is TRBJ1-3 and V is TRBV6-6, with D perhaps TRBD1 (6 bases). The V and J ends lost 2 bases and 2 bases respectively, with 13 bases between them. Germline CDR1 and CDR2: MNHNY and SVGAGI (reference sequence). The CDR3 is 16 residues long. CDR3 bases: TGTGCCAGCAGTTACCCACAGGGCCTACCTGGAAACACCATATATTTT. This translates into CASSYPQGLPGNTIYF.

This chain connects TRBV5-1 to TRBJ2-7; 7 positions match TRBD1. CDR1 and CDR2 (germline): SGHRS, YFSETQ. J gave up 1 base and V 0 bases, and 1 base lay outside the gene matches. CDR3 length: 14 amino acids. CDR3 DNA: TGCGCCAGCAGCTTGGCACAGGGGTCCTACGAGCAGTACTTC. This encodes CASSLAQGSYEQYF.

The chain recombines TRBV7-6 with TRBJ1-3; 8 bases line up with TRBD1. Germline values: CDR1 SGHVS, CDR2 FNYEAQ. The CDR3 covers 17 residues. J was trimmed by 0 bases and V by 6 bases; bases with no gene match: 10. CDR3 in amino acids: CASSSGTGGLSGNTIYF. Written as DNA, the CDR3 is TGTGCCAGCAGTTCCGGGACAGGTGGGCTCTCTGGAAACACCATATATTTT. The full variable domain, its missing parts supplied by reference TRBV7-6 and TRBJ1-3, is GAGVSQSPRYKVTKRGQDVALRCDPISGHVSLYWYRQALGQGPEFLTYFNYEAQQDKSGLPNDRFSAERPEGSISTLTIQRTEQRDSAMYRCASSSGTGGLSGNTIYFGEGSWLTVV.

The rearrangement links TRBV5-4 to TRBJ1-6, with 8 nucleotides matching TRBD1. This CDR3 has 16 amino acids. The V gene end was trimmed by 7 bases and the J gene end by 6 bases; junction bases not matched to a gene: 12. Germline lookup yields CDR1 SGHNT and CDR2 YYREEE (reference sequence). The CDR3 loop is CASRMIDRGGNSPLHF. As DNA, the CDR3 is TGTGCCAGCCGTATGATCGACAGGGGAGGTAATTCACCCCTCCACTTT.

The rearrangement joins TRBV5-1 to TRBJ1-1; 9 positions agree with TRBD1. V shed 3 bases, J shed 5 bases, and the junction held 8 bases outside the gene matches. This CDR3 has 15 amino acids. Germline V gives CDR1 SGHRS, CDR2 YFSETQ. DNA of the CDR3: TGCGCCAGCAGCTCTCCGGGACAGGGAAATACTGAAGCTTTCTTT. Protein: CASSSPGQGNTEAFF.

This clone is a singleton in its sample. The genes are TRBV5-8 and TRBJ2-5, with TRBD1 matching 8 bases. Trimming removed 4 bases from V and 5 bases from J; junction bases left unmatched: 7. The length of the CDR3 is 14 residues. Germline V lookup: CDR1 SGHTS, CDR2 YDEGEE. The CDR3 nucleotides read TGTGCCAGCAGCGACTCAGGGGGCAGGGAGACCCAGTACTTC. It codes for CASSDSGGRETQYF.

This chain uses TRBV29-1 with TRBJ1-1; 7 positions agree with TRBD1. The CDR3 totals 13 residues. The germline CDR1 and CDR2 sequences are SQVTM and ANQGSEA. V shed 1 base, J shed 1 base, and the junction held 0 bases outside the gene matches. For the CDR3, the DNA is TGCAGCGTTGAAGGGACAGGGAACACTGAAGCTTTCTTT. Its translation: CSVEGTGNTEAFF.

V and J are TRBV7-9 and TRBJ1-1; D may be TRBD1 (6 bases). Deletions cut 5 bases from V and 0 bases from J, with 10 bases between. Germline V gene lookup returns CDR1 SEHNR and CDR2 FQNEAQ (reference sequence). The CDR3 is 14 amino acids. CDR3 in amino acids: CASSLTGLNTEAFF. The CDR3 region has the DNA TGTGCCAGCAGCCTAACAGGGTTGAACACTGAAGCTTTCTTT.

J is TRBJ2-3 and V is TRBV5-1, with TRBD2 matching 11 bases. Germline CDR1 reads SGHRS; CDR2 reads YFSETQ. This CDR3 contains 19 residues. V was clipped by 2 bases and J by 0 bases; unmatched bases: 11. CDR3 in amino acids: CASSFSGRAYGGSTDTQYF. CDR3 nucleotide sequence: TGCGCCAGCAGCTTTAGCGGGAGGGCTTACGGTGGGAGCACAGATACGCAGTATTTT.